This T cell receptor beta chain was documented in a study of CD8 T cells in Susac syndrome (dated by TCRdb to the late 2010s). Regarding the study in general: The study used repertoire sequencing to test whether antigen drove CD8+ T cell activation and differentiation in Susac syndrome.

In regard to this clonotype: Its antigen specificity is not known. No much larger clone exists at a distance of one base, and base qualities are not known.

Peripheral blood CD8+ and CD4+ T cells from healthy donors, Susac syndrome patients and multiple sclerosis patients were profiled using high-throughput TCR beta sequencing. Multiple sclerosis controls were treatment-naive patients with stable or active relapsing-remitting disease fulfilling revised McDonald criteria. CD8+ TEMRA cells were enriched by FACS, while bulk CD8+ and CD4+ T cells were purified by magnetic negative isolation. Blood was collected in EDTA tubes and processed within 24 hours, with PBMCs isolated through density gradient centrifugation. PBMCs intended for TCR sequencing were frozen in liquid nitrogen and were later thawed in a 37 degrees C water bath. Purity of sorted or isolated CD4+, CD8+ and CD8+ TEMRA cells was at least 90%. Trimming costs V 5 bases and J 2 bases, and their ends lie 13 bases apart. From the cysteine up to the phenylalanine, the CDR3 has a length of 15 residues. Only the CDR3 DNA stays, 45 bases, in frame from base 1. The germline V gene specifies MGHRA as CDR1 and YSYEKL as CDR2.

Results the study describes overall, beyond this receptor: The study acknowledged that relatively few individuals were included in the TCR sequencing and HLA analysis.

RNA was extracted using the RNeasy kit, and roughly 0.5 to 1 microgram was reverse transcribed with random hexamers. The immunoSEQ multiplex PCR assay, which covers 54 Vbeta and 13 Jbeta segments, was used to amplify TCR beta CDR3 regions. To correct PCR amplification bias, a synthetic template baseline was used for both primer optimization and computational correction. The study's own analysis went as follows. Reads were annotated to V, D and J genes per IMGT and analyzed with immunoSEQ Analyzer, keeping only productive sequences. Clonality was calculated as one minus the Shannon entropy normalized by log2 of the number of productive unique sequences. For each patient and control, public and private clones were evaluated within the 100 most prevalent clones. A clone was defined as Susac-specific if it was absent from the healthy and MS cohorts, from around 960 published viral clones and from other ImmuneACCESS disease sequences. The public sequencing data were trimmed at Q25 with fastp and processed into clonotypes with MiXCR by TCRdb, which kept only in-frame beta chains. Entries are consolidated by CDR3 protein sequence, retaining the most common genes and DNA. These V and J calls originate from TCRdb's pipeline instead of the authors' own analysis. For this sample the table gives about 180,000 distinct CDR3 sequences, of which almost 96% were detected only once. Roughly 0.095% of the sample rests with the top ten.

The rearrangement joined TRBV4-1 to TRBJ2-1; the D gene cannot be resolved beyond TRBD1 or TRBD2, each matching 6 bases. The clonotype originates from a human donor with multiple sclerosis. Material for sequencing was CD4+ T cells from PBMCs. The DNA is as follows: TGCGCCAGCAGCGGATTGAGGGGGGCCTACAATGAGCAGTTCTTC. Translated, it reads CASSGLRGAYNEQFF.